This T cell receptor beta chain was captured in a study of beta chain features in type 1 diabetes (dated by TCRdb to 2016 to 2019). About the investigation overall: Mean age, gender distribution, total cell number and subset yield did not differ between patients and healthy donors. Whereas all 30 or so donors provided naive and central memory subsets, regulatory and stem cell-like memory subsets were isolated from just 8 patients and about eight healthy donors. In the study, TCRB repertoires of sorted circulating CD4+ T cell subsets from recently diagnosed type 1 diabetes patients were compared with those of matched healthy donors. A total of roughly 100 million sorted cells were examined across all samples, and RNA yield correlated strongly with the number of cells per subset. Results and caveats for the whole study, not just this receptor: At VDJ recombination sites, patients with type 1 diabetes made fewer insertions and deleted more nucleotides, a pattern implying thymic rearrangement abnormalities. Because the HLA sub-analyses included only small numbers of individuals, any influence of HLA type on TCRB rearrangement was left unresolved. Naive, central memory and regulatory TCRB repertoires appeared more similar among patients than among healthy donors. In all four CD4+ subsets, TCRB CDR3 length was moderately but significantly shorter in type 1 diabetes patients. Sequencing cDNA rather than genomic DNA could over-represent highly expressing activated cells, although activation and CD3 levels did not differ between groups. Shorter templates might be favored by PCR, yet because patient and control samples were amplified and corrected together, any such skew would affect both groups equally.

All of the isolated RNA was reverse transcribed with the High Capacity cDNA Reverse Transcription Kit, so expressed TCRB transcripts were sequenced. Deep immunoSEQ sequencing was applied to naive, central memory and regulatory T cell samples, giving an average of around 3.8 million total reads per sample. After sorted cells were lysed in RLT buffer, RNA was extracted with DNase-treated RNeasy Micro or Mini kits, with the choice depending on cell number. Each cell subset was processed on its own to prevent cross-contamination, while patient and healthy donor samples were processed together. The immunoSEQ multiplex PCR was used to amplify TCRB sequences from cDNA, yielding 87-bp fragments that span the CDR3 region. Sequencing of the amplicons was done on the Illumina HiSeq platform. Under the source paper's analysis protocol: PCR bias was computationally corrected using synthetic template baselines, reads within Hamming distance 2 were collapsed, and singletons that could not be merged were discarded. Reads were aligned against IMGT to assign V, D and J genes, CDR3 length and insertions or deletions at six rearrangement sites. Within each subset, clonotype counts were normalized to sorted cell number, and only after that were true diversity and Gini coefficients computed with the tcR R package. The overlap coefficient, calculated on TCRB nucleotide sequences, was used to measure repertoire sharing. Out-of-frame TCRB sequences from naive cells were analyzed as a proxy for the pre-selection repertoire. TCRdb's version of the immuneACCESS table is confined to in-frame rearrangements and falls short of the full clone set. An unresolved V gene accounts for under half of the shortfall where checked; the remainder is of unknown origin. The V and J calls and clone size are taken from that table; D and trimming were inferred from the DNA. Within this sample are around 500,000 clones, with approximately 10% of them counted one time only. Together, the top ten hold more than 0.045% of the sample.

As regards this clone: Its specific antigen is unknown. One base away there is no much larger clone; base qualities are not given.

Spanning cysteine to phenylalanine, the CDR3 consists of 16 amino acids. Of the read, only the CDR3 DNA is kept; its 48 bases are in frame from base 1. Based on the germline V gene, the CDR1 and CDR2 sequences are SGHTA and FQGNSA. Trimming costs V 7 bases and J 5 bases, and their ends lie 22 bases apart. Each donor gave one peripheral blood draw, averaging about 120 mL, which was collected into heparinised tubes. A BD FACSAria II and a panel including CD45RO, CCR7, CD25, CD127, CD95 and CD27 were used to sort naive, central memory, regulatory and stem cell-like memory CD4+ T cells. Purity was above 95% for every sorted population. PBMCs were isolated right away by Lymphoprep density gradient centrifugation and were stained directly, without culture. To minimize batch effects, samples were stained and sorted in pairs, one healthy donor with one patient per experiment.

Sequencing was carried out using naive CD4+ T cells from blood. In the paper's terms, the cell subset or site label means: true naive CD4+ T cells. This receptor was identified in a woman aged 18-29 years in good health. The chain joins TRBV7-2 to TRBJ2-3, with TRBD2 tentatively as D gene (7 bases match). The DNA reads as follows: TGTGCCAGCACCCTTAGGGGGGGGCTAGGTGGAGATACGCAGTATTTT. Protein translation: CASTLRGGLGGDTQYF.